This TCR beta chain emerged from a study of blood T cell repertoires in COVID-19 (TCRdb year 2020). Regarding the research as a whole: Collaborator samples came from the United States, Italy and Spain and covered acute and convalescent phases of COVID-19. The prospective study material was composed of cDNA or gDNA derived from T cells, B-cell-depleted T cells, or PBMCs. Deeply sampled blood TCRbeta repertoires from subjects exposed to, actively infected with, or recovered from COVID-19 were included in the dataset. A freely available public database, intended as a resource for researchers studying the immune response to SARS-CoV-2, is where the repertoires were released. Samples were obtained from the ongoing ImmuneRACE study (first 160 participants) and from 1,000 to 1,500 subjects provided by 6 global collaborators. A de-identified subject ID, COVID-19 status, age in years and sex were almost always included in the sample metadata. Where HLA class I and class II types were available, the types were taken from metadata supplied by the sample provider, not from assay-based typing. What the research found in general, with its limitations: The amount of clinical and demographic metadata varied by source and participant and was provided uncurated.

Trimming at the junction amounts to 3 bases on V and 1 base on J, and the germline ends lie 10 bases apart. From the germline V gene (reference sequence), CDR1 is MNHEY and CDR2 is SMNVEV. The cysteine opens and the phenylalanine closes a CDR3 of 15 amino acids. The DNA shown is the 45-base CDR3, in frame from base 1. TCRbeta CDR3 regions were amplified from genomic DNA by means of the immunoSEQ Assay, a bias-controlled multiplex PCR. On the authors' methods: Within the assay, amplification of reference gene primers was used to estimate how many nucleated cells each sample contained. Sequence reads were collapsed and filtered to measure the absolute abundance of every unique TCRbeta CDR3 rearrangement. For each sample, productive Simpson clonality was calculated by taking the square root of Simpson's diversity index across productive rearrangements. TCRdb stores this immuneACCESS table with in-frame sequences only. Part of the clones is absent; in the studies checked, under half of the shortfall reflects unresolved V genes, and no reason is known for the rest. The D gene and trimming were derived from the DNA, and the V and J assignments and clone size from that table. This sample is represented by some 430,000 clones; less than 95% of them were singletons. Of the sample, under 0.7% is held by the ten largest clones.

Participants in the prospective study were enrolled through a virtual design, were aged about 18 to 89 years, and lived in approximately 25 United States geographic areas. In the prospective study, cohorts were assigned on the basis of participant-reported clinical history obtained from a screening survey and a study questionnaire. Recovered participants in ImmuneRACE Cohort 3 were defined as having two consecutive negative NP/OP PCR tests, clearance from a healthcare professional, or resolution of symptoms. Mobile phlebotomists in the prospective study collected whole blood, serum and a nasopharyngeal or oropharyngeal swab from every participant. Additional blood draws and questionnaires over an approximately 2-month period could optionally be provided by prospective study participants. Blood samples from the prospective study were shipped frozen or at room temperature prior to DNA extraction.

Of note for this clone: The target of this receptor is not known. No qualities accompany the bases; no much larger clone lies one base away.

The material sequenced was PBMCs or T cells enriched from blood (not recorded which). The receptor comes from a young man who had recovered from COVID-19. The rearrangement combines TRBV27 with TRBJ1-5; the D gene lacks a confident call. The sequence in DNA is TGTGCCAGCAGTTTGGAGGGTCTGAGCAATCAGCCCCAGCATTTT. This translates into CASSLEGLSNQPQHF.